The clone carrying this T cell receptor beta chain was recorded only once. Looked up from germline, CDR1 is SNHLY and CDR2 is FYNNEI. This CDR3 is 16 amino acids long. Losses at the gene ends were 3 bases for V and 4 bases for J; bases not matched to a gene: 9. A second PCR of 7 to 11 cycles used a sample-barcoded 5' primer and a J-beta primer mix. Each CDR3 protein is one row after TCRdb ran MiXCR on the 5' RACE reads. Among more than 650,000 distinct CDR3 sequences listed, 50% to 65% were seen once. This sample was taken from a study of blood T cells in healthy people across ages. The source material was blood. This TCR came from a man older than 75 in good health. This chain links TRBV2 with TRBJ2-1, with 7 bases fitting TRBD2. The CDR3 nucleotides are TGTGCCAGCAGTGACCCAGCGGGACGAAGTTACAATGAGCAGTTCTTC. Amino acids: CASSDPAGRSYNEQFF.